These 9 T cell receptor beta chains came from one sample sequenced in a study of OX40 agonist ivuxolimab in advanced cancers. Assay: immunoSEQ multiplex PCR; the TCRdb copy retains only in-frame clones and omits some. The data show tens of thousands of clones, with roughly 87% seen just once and approximately 1.3% held by the top ten. The source material was CD4+ or CD8+ T cells sorted from blood, sampled in a trial of the OX40 agonist ivuxolimab. Receptors were obtained from an adult with an advanced solid tumor such as melanoma, head and neck, liver or kidney cancer.

The V call is TRBV6-5, the J call TRBJ1-2, with no clear D. Looked up from germline, CDR1 is MNHEY and CDR2 is SVGAGI. The CDR3 runs to 12 residues. V was clipped by 8 bases and J by 4 bases, with 11 bases between them. The CDR3 region has the DNA TGTGCCAGCTTTAGGATCAGCTATGGCTACACCTTC. Translation: CASFRISYGYTF.

This clone has a single count. The chain has TRBV7-2 and TRBJ2-2; TRBD2 matches 9 bases. CDR3 size: 17 residues. J was trimmed by 6 bases and V by 6 bases; bases with no gene match: 14. The V gene's germline CDR1 is SGHTA and CDR2 FQGNSA. CDR3 nucleotides: TGTGCCAGCAGGGTGACCGGGACTAGCAGTTTTTCCGGGGAGCTGTTTTTT. This gives the protein CASRVTGTSSFSGELFF.

The J gene is TRBJ2-1, the V gene TRBV5-4; D remains ambiguous. The CDR3 length is 14 residues. In germline, CDR1 is SGHNT, CDR2 YYREEE (reference sequence). The V end was cut by 0 bases, the J end by 3 bases, with 7 bases between. This chain's CDR3 is CASSLVGNYNEQFF. As DNA, the CDR3 is TGTGCCAGCAGCTTGGTAGGGAACTACAATGAGCAGTTCTTC.

This clone has only one observation. The same CDR3 is also encoded by other DNA sequences in this sample. J is TRBJ2-5 and V is TRBV5-1; D is unresolved. Trimming left V 0 bases short and J 5 bases short, with 8 bases between. This CDR3 is 13 amino acids long. Germline V CDR1 and CDR2: SGHRS, YFSETQ. DNA of the CDR3: TGCGCCAGCAGCTTGGATAGTGCGGAGACCCAGTACTTC. Encoded protein: CASSLDSAETQYF.

The V call is TRBV11-2, the J call TRBJ2-7, with D perhaps matching TRBD1 (6 bases). Germline V lookup: CDR1 SGHAT, CDR2 FQNNGV. V dropped 2 bases and J dropped 5 bases, with 19 bases sitting between them. CDR3 size: 16 residues. Written as DNA, the CDR3 is TGTGCCAGCAGCTTATCAGCGGACAACAGGGATCACGAGCAGTACTTC. Amino acid sequence: CASSLSADNRDHEQYF.

The CDR3 reads CASSTSGNTGELFF. CDR3 sequence (DNA): TGCGCCAGCTCCACTAGCGGCAACACCGGGGAGCTGTTTTTT. The chain combines TRBV5-1 with TRBJ2-2, with 8 bases lining up with TRBD2. CDR3 length equals 14 residues. Germline lookup yields CDR1 SGHRS and CDR2 YFSETQ. After removal of 7 bases from V and 2 bases from J, the junction contained 4 bases not matched to a gene.

V and J are TRBV14 and TRBJ1-4; D might be TRBD1 (6 bases). Trimming took 3 bases from V and 8 from J, leaving 13 bases between them. This CDR3 region has 14 residues. Per germline, CDR1 SGHDN and CDR2 FVKESK. The CDR3 protein is CASSQRGGREKLFF. The CDR3 bases are TGTGCCAGCAGCCAGCGCGGGGGGCGAGAAAAACTGTTTTTT.

As for this clone: Distinct nucleotide sequences in the sample also encode this CDR3. The chain uses TRBV6-6 and TRBJ2-7; D is unclear. The CDR3 covers 13 residues. Germline V gene data show CDR1 as MNHNY and CDR2 as SVGAGI (reference sequence). V was clipped by 8 bases and J by 7 bases, with 18 bases between them. CDR3 sequence reads: CASHDTPVGEQYF. As DNA, the CDR3 is TGTGCCAGCCATGACACCCCGGTAGGGGAGCAGTACTTC.

The rearrangement uses TRBV5-4 and TRBJ1-4; D might be TRBD1 (5 bases). This CDR3 is 14 amino acids long. Germline CDR1 SGHNT, CDR2 YYREEE (reference sequence). Trimming shortened V by 2 bases and J by 7 bases, and 12 bases separated the two germline ends. CDR3 sequence (DNA): TGTGCCAGCAGCTTACGACAGACGGGTGAAAAACTGTTTTTT. Translating it yields CASSLRQTGEKLFF. Drawing the rest from reference TRBV5-4 and TRBJ1-4, the complete variable domain is ETGVTQSPTHLIKTRGQQVTLRCSSQSGHNTVSWYQQALGQGPQFIFQYYREEENGRGNFPPRFSGLQFPNYSSELNVNALELDDSALYLCASSLRQTGEKLFFGSGTQLSVL.